The present T cell receptor beta chain was sequenced within a study of shared clonotypes between healthy human individuals. Overall study context: The donor pool was made up of a couple of women and a few men aged 18 to 49.

Extraction of genomic DNA in unsorted samples used 86 million or so PBMCs. PCR replicates performed on unsorted PBMC used roughly 320 ng DNA, some 30,000 T cell genomes. TCRdb's table, derived via immunoSEQ multiplex PCR, lists solely in-frame clones and lacks some. This sample carries some 490,000 clones, 70% to 80% of them seen once, and the ten largest clones take 9.5% to 15%. CDR1 and CDR2 from the germline V gene are SGHKS and YYEKEE (reference sequence). CDR3 length: 15 residues. V was clipped by 0 bases and J by 2 bases, with 11 bases between them. The rearrangement uses TRBV5-5 and TRBJ2-5; D is possibly TRBD1 or TRBD2 (5 bases each). This TCR came from a woman in her thirties or forties in good health. Some clones in this sample may be carry-over from other donors' samples. The sequenced material came from PBMCs. The CDR3 coding sequence is TGTGCCAGCAGCTTGGGGCAGGGACCGCAAGAGACCCAGTACTTC. It specifies CASSLGQGPQETQYF.